The clone carrying this T cell receptor (beta chain) was seen only once. The method was immunoSEQ multiplex PCR; TCRdb's version includes in-frame clones alone and lacks a portion of them. The table has 65,000 to 70,000 clones, over 70% seen once. This sample is part of a study of technical replicates of blood from a few donors. Germline CDR1 and CDR2: SGHKS and YYEKEE (reference sequence). Germline trimming cut 4 bases from V and 8 bases from J; bases unmatched to any gene: 9. This CDR3 is 14 amino acids long. Sample: PBMCs. The receptor's source is a human donor in good health. Some clones in this sample may be carry-over from other donors' samples. The rearrangement uses TRBV5-5 and TRBJ1-2, with 9 bases lining up with TRBD1. CDR3 amino acids: CASSGTGGWEGYTF. For the CDR3, the DNA is TGTGCCAGCAGCGGTACAGGGGGCTGGGAAGGCTACACCTTC.